Listed below are T cell receptor beta chains from one sample, sequenced in a study of TIL therapy for anti-PD-1-resistant metastatic lung cancer. The method was immunoSEQ multiplex PCR; TCRdb's version includes in-frame clones alone and lacks a portion of them. Of roughly 26,000 clones listed, 72% are singletons. This sample comprised tumor tissue, obtained at baseline. These TCRs come from a person between 25 and 79 years old with non-small cell lung cancer. Each CDR3 is given with its conserved first and last residue. Each record gives: J gene, V gene, D gene, clone size, CDR3 DNA, CDR3 protein. The D gene is left open where the match is weak. Clone size is shown for a subset of rows, as once, few, many or a class of expanded clone.

>TRBJ2-5|TRBV7-8|TRBD2|NA
TGTGCCAGCAGCCGAACAAATGCGGGGACTAGCGTAGAACGAGAGACCCAGTACTTC
CASSRTNAGTSVERETQYF
>TRBJ2-3|TRBV11-3|TRBD2|NA
TGTGCCAGCAGTGTTGGACTAGCGGGAACCACAGATACGCAGTATTTT
CASSVGLAGTTDTQYF
>TRBJ1-1|TRBV2|NA|NA
TGTGCCAGCAGCAGCCGACGGATAAACACTGAAGCTTTCTTT
CASSSRRINTEAFF
>TRBJ1-2|TRBV6-6|NA|NA
TGTGCCAGCAGTTACTCCCCGATCTATGGCTACACCTTC
CASSYSPIYGYTF
>TRBJ2-7|TRBV4-1|TRBD2|NA
TGCGCCAGCAGCCAAGACCCTCTCAGCGGGGGGCTTAAGTGGCAGTACTTC
CASSQDPLSGGLKWQYF
>TRBJ2-7|TRBV27|NA|NA
TGTGCCAGCAGTGAGGACGGGGGTTCCTACGAGCAGTACTTC
CASSEDGGSYEQYF
>TRBJ1-6|TRBV4-3|NA|once
TGCGCCAGCAGCCAAGTGGCGACGCAACTCTATGTTTCACCCCTCCACTTT
CASSQVATQLYVSPLHF
>TRBJ1-5|TRBV7-2|NA|few
TGTGCCAGCAGCTCCACATACGGGGGAGATCAGCCCCAGCATTTT
CASSSTYGGDQPQHF
>TRBJ2-5|TRBV7-2|NA|once
TGTGCCAGCAGCCCCGATGGGGGACACTCAACGGAGACCCAGTACTTC
CASSPDGGHSTETQYF
>TRBJ2-5|TRBV11-2|TRBD2|NA
TGTGCCAGCAGCTCCCTCACGGGGGGGGCGGGGAAGACCCAGTACTTC
CASSSLTGGAGKTQYF
>TRBJ2-2|TRBV13|TRBD2|NA
TGTGCCAGCAGCTTAAGGCTAGCGGGGAACACCGGGGAGCTGTTTTTT
CASSLRLAGNTGELFF
>TRBJ2-7|TRBV7-9|TRBD1|once
TGTGCCAGCAGCCCAAGCCTGACAGGGCCCACCTACGAGCAGTACTTC
CASSPSLTGPTYEQYF
>TRBJ1-1|TRBV29-1|TRBD1|NA
TGCAGCGTTCAAGACAGGGCCACTGAGGCTTTCTTT
CSVQDRATEAFF
>TRBJ2-3|TRBV7-2|NA|few
TGTGCCAGCAGCTTATCTGCAGCCACTAGCACAGATACGCAGTATTTT
CASSLSAATSTDTQYF
>TRBJ2-2|TRBV5-1|TRBD2|NA
TGCGCCAGCAGCTTGGGACTAGCAGACACCGGGGAGCTGTTTTTT
CASSLGLADTGELFF
>TRBJ1-5|TRBV19|TRBD1|few
TGTGCCAGTAGTTCCGGACAGGGAGGGAATCAGCCCCAGCATTTT
CASSSGQGGNQPQHF
>TRBJ1-6|TRBV7-2|NA|NA
TGTGCCAGCAGCTTAGCGTCTGGATGGGTCAGGAGCTCCTATAATTCACCCCTCCACTTT
CASSLASGWVRSSYNSPLHF